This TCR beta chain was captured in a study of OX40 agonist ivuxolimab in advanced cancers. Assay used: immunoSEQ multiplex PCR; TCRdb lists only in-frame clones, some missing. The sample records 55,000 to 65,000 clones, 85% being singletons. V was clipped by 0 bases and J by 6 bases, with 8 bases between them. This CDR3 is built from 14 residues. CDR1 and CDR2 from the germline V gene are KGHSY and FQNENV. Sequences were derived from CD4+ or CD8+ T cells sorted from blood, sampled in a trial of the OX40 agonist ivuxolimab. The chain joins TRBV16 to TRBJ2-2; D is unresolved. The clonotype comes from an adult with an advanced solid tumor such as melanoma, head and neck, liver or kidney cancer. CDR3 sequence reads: CASSQSLIAGELFF. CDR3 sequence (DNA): TGTGCCAGCAGCCAATCTCTTATAGCCGGGGAGCTGTTTTTT.